The subject of this entry is one T cell receptor (beta chain). Its matching antigen is unknown. The source of the sample is a study of CD8 T cells in ankylosing spondylitis. Study results and limitations: Matched synovial fluid from ankylosing spondylitis patients was reported to be enriched for disease-linked clones. As for the disease-linked clones, they showed a CD8+ phenotype and occurred at relatively low frequencies in peripheral blood.

TCRdb ran MiXCR on the 5' RACE reads and lists one entry per CDR3 protein. The sample lists about 400,000 distinct CDR3 sequences, roughly 20% seen once, with about 12% in the top ten. Trimming cost V 5 bases and J 8 bases, with 19 bases left between them. Looked up from germline, CDR1 is SEHNR and CDR2 is FQNEAQ (reference sequence). This CDR3 has 15 residues. This clonotype was sampled from a male donor with ankylosing spondylitis or in good health (not recorded which). Material for sequencing was blood, either unsorted or a sorted T cell fraction (not recorded which). V gene TRBV7-9 combines with J gene TRBJ2-1, with D possibly matching TRBD2 (6 bases). The CDR3 loop reads CASSPLSTSGDEQFF. As DNA, the CDR3 is TGTGCCAGCAGCCCCCTCTCTACGTCGGGAGATGAGCAGTTCTTC.